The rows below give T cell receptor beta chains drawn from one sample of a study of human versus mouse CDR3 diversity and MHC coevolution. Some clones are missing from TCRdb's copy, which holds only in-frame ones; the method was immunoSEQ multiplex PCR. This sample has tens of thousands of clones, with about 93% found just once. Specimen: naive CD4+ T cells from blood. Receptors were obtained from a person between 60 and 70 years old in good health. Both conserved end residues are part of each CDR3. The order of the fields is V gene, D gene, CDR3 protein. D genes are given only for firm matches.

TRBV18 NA CASSLIGGEHNEQFF
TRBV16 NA CASTLVRGGEQYF
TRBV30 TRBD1 CAWQGGQGRVVFTGELFF
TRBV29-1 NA CSVEDWAGGNTIYF
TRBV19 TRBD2 CATWEGSSYNEQFF
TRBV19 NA CASGTSRNEKLFF
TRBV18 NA CASSPSPPNDSPEKLFF
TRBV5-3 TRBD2 CARSHLAGDLGEQYF
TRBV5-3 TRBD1 CARSTWVGQGSQETQYF
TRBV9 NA CASSAFSSQANTGELFF
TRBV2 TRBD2 CASSLAGGPQNEQYF
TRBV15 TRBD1 CATSRDRDRSNEQFF
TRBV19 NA CASSISGTSTDTQYF
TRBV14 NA CASSQGIAGNNGYTF
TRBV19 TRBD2 CASSPPGLGGETQYF
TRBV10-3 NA CAISELKAAGAQGETQYF
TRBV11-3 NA CASSFRGGQTNYGYTF
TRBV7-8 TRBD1 CASSLERDRGLSRHF
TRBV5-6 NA CASSLEGNAIGYTF
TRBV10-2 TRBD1 CASSKGQGYPGETQYF
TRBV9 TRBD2 CASSVVERGPSYNEQFF
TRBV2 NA CATKVQGTYEQYF
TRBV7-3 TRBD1 CASNPGTARSTDTQYF
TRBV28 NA CASMAVEAFF
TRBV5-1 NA CASSFSGENTEAFF
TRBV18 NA CASSQTRVVANTEAFF
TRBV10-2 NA CASRANIQYF
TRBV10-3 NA CAISELIREANGYTF
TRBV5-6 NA CASSLRDPRDRYQETQYF
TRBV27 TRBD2 CASTSGTPHNEQFF
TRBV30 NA CAWSVQGSSTDTQYF
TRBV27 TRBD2 CASSLWGGRETQYF
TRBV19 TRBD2 CASSIWSSGNNEQFF
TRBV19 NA CASSIEASRRPQHF
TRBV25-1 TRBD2 CASSGRLEVAGQETQYF
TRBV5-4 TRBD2 CASSIASGSLTDTQYF
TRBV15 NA CATSRDYRDGAFF
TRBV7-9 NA CASSSNRDTEAFF
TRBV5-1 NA CASSPRTAGDEQFF
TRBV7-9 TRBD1 CASSREGQPNEKLFF
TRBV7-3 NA CASSRGQNTEAFF
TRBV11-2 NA CATSRGTGTEAFF
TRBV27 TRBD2 CASIKSPDLAGGGNEQFF
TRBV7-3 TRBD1 CASSPGQGARYEQYF
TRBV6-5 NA CASIRDWNTEAFF